This T cell receptor beta chain comes out of a study of blood T cell repertoires in COVID-19. Study details: Specimens from acute and convalescent COVID-19 originated in the United States, Italy and Spain. PBMCs, B-cell-depleted T cells, or T cells were the source of the cDNA or gDNA that made up the material.

Germline CDR1 is LGHNA and CDR2 is YSLEER. V lost 0 bases and J lost 13; bases outside the gene matches: 8. CDR3 length: 16 residues. Assay used: immunoSEQ multiplex PCR; TCRdb lists only in-frame clones, some missing. The sample lists 150,000 to 200,000 clones, 70% to 90% seen once, with approximately 11% in the top ten. This clone showed up just once. This clonotype was obtained from a human donor in a cohort sampled during active COVID-19. V usage is TRBV4-3 and J usage is TRBJ2-6, with 11 bases matching TRBD1. The sample consisted of peripheral blood. The CDR3 spells CASSQDGPGQGEVLTF. For the CDR3, the DNA is TGCGCCAGCAGCCAAGATGGCCCGGGACAGGGGGAAGTCCTGACTTTC.